The clone carrying this TCR beta chain was seen many times. These data are taken from a study of CD8 T cells in ankylosing spondylitis. The CDR3 runs 16 residues. V trimming: 6 bases; J trimming: 1 base; junction bases outside the gene matches: 8. TCRdb re-called the 5' RACE reads through MiXCR, storing one row per CDR3 protein. The sample shows around 220,000 distinct CDR3 sequences, 10% to 13% of them seen only once. The chain employs TRBV12-3 or TRBV12-4 and TRBJ1-5; 8 bases are a match to TRBD1. This clonotype originated in a male donor with ankylosing spondylitis or in good health (not recorded which). The specimen sequenced was blood, either unsorted or a sorted T cell fraction (not recorded which). The CDR3 DNA reads TGTGCCAGCAGAGCTGGACAGGGTTTAAGCAATCAGCCCCAGCATTTT. Protein product: CASRAGQGLSNQPQHF.